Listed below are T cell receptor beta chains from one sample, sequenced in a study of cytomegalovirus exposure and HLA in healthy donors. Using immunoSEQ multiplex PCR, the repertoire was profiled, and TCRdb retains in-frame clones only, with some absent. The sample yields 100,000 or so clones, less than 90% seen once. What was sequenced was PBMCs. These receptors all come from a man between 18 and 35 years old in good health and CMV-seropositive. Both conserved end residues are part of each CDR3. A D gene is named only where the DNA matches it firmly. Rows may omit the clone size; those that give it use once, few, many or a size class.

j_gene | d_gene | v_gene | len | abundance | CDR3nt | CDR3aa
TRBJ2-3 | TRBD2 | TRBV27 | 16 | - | TGTGCCAGCAGCGAACTAGCGGGAGGGAGGACAGATACGCAGTATTTT | CASSELAGGRTDTQYF
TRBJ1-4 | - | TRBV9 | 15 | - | TGTGCCAGCAGCGTATCGAGTGCAACTAATGAAAAACTGTTTTTT | CASSVSSATNEKLFF
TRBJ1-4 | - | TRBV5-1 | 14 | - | TGCGCCAGCAGCGAGGACAGCTTTAATGAAAAACTGTTTTTT | CASSEDSFNEKLFF
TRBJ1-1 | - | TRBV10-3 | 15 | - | TGTGCCATCAGTGAGGTGGGCAGGAAGAACACTGAAGCTTTCTTT | CAISEVGRKNTEAFF
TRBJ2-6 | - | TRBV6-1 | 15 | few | TGTGCCAGCGGCCTGCAAGCGACTGGGGCCAACGTCCTGACTTTC | CASGLQATGANVLTF
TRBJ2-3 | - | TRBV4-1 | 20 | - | TGCGCCAGCAGCCAAGTGAGGAGCGCTCCTTCCGACTCTAGCACAGATACGCAGTATTTT | CASSQVRSAPSDSSTDTQYF
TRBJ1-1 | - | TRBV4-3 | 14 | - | TGCGCCAGCAGCCAATTGGACGGGAGAACTGAAGCTTTCTTT | CASSQLDGRTEAFF
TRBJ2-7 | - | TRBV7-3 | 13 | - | TGTGCCAGCAGCGCCCAACCAGGGGATGAGCAGTACTTC | CASSAQPGDEQYF
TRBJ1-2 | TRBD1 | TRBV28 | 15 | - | TGTGCCAGCAGCCCCCCCGGGGACAGGGCCTATGGCTACACCTTC | CASSPPGDRAYGYTF
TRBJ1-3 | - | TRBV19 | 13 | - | TGTGCCAGTAGTATGACAGTCGGAAACACCATATATTTT | CASSMTVGNTIYF
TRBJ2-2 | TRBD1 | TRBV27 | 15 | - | TGTGCCAGCAGTTTCGGGACAGGGGGCTCCGGGGAGCTGTTTTTT | CASSFGTGGSGELFF
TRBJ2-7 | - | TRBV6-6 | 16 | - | TGTGCCAGCAGTTACTCCGGGGGTTATAGCTCCTACGAGCAGTACTTC | CASSYSGGYSSYEQYF
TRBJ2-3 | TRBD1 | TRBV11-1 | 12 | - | TGTGCCAGCAGCATAGACAGGGGGACGCAGTATTTT | CASSIDRGTQYF
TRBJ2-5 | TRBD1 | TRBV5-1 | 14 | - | TGCGCCAGCAGCTTCGAAACAGGGGAAGAGACCCAGTACTTC | CASSFETGEETQYF
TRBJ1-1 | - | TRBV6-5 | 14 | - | TGTGCCAGCAGTTACCAAGACTCAATCCGGGAAGCTTTCTTT | CASSYQDSIREAFF
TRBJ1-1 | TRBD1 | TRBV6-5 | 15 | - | TGTGCCAGCAGTTACTCGAGACAGGGGGACACTGAAGCTTTCTTT | CASSYSRQGDTEAFF
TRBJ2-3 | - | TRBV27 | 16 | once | TGTGCCAGCTTAGAGGCGGGGGCCGGGACGTCTGCTACGCAGTATTTT | CASLEAGAGTSATQYF
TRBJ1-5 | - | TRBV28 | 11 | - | TGTGCCAGCAGTTTGAGTGGGCCCCAGCATTTT | CASSLSGPQHF
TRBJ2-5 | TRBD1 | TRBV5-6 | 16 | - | TGTGCCAGCAGCCCGGTCGGGGACAGGTACCAAGAGACCCAGTACTTC | CASSPVGDRYQETQYF
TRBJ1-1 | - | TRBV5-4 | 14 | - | TGTGCCAGCAGACCGACGGGGGGCTTGTCTGAAGCTTTCTTT | CASRPTGGLSEAFF
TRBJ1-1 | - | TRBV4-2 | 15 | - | TGTGCCAGCAGCCCGGGGGAGGGCAAGAGTACTGAAGCTTTCTTT | CASSPGEGKSTEAFF
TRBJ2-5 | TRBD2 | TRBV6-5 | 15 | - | TGTGCCAGCAATGACCCGGGGGGGGTTGCGGAGACCCAGTACTTC | CASNDPGGVAETQYF
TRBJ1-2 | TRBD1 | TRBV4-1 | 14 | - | TGCGCCAGCAGCCAAGAACAGGGGAACTATGGCTACACCTTC | CASSQEQGNYGYTF
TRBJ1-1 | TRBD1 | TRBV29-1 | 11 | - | TGCAGCGCCCGCCAGGGACAGCGGGCTTTCTTT | CSARQGQRAFF
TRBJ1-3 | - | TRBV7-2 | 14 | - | TGTGCCAGCAGCTTAAAATACTCTGGAAACACCATATATTTT | CASSLKYSGNTIYF
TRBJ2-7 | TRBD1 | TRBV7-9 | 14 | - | TGTGCCAGCAGCTTAGCCAACAGGGGGCTTGAGCAGTACTTC | CASSLANRGLEQYF
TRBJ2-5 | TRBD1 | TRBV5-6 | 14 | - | TGTGCCAGCAGGATCGCAGGGGGCGGGGAGACCCAGTACTTC | CASRIAGGGETQYF
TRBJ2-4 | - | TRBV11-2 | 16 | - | TGTGCCAGCAGCGCGTCCTCCGGGAACCCATTTAGCGTTCAGTACTTC | CASSASSGNPFSVQYF
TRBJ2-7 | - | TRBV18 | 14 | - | TGTGCCAGCTCACCATTAACAGCAAACTACGAGCAGTACTTC | CASSPLTANYEQYF
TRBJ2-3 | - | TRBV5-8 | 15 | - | TGTGCCAGCAGCTTGGCCATGGGGAGACCAGATACGCAGTATTTT | CASSLAMGRPDTQYF
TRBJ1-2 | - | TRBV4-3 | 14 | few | TGCGCCAGCAGCCAAGATCGCCTGGGGGGAGGCTACACCTTC | CASSQDRLGGGYTF
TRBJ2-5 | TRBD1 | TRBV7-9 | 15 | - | TGTGCCAGCAGCTTAGTCTTAGGGGGCGCGAAGACCCAGTACTTC | CASSLVLGGAKTQYF
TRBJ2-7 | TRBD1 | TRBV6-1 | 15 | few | TGTGCCAGCAGTGAATCCCCCGGGACAGGGGGCGAGCAGTACTTC | CASSESPGTGGEQYF
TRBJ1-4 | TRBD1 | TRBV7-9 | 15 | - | TGTGCCAGCAGCCCGTTACAGGGGACTAATGAAAAACTGTTTTTT | CASSPLQGTNEKLFF
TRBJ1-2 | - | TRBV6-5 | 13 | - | TGTGCCAGCAGTTACTCTGGCAACTATGGCTACACCTTC | CASSYSGNYGYTF
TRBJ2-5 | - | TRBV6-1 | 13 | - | TGTGCCAGCAAGAGGGTGGACCAAGAGACCCAGTACTTC | CASKRVDQETQYF
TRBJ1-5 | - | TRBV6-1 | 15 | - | TGTGCCAGCAGTGTTCCCAGGGATAACAATCAGCCCCAGCATTTT | CASSVPRDNNQPQHF
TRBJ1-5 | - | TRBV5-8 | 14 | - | TGTGCCAGCAACAAGGTGAGCGGCAATCAGCCCCAGCATTTT | CASNKVSGNQPQHF
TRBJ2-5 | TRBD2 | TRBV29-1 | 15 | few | TGCAGCGCTAGACTAGCGGGGGGGCCTCAAGAGACCCAGTACTTC | CSARLAGGPQETQYF
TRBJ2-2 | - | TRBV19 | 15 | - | TGTGCCAGTAGTATCGCGGGGTTCGACACCGGGGAGCTGTTTTTT | CASSIAGFDTGELFF
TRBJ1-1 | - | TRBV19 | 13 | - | TGTGCCAGTAGTATACAGGGGAACACTGAAGCTTTCTTT | CASSIQGNTEAFF
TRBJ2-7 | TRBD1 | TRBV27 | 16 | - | TGTGCCAGCAGTACCCGACGACAGGGGTCGGTCTACGAGCAGTACTTC | CASSTRRQGSVYEQYF
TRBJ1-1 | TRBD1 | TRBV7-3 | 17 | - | TGTGCCAGCAGCCCAGGGGGTCGGAGCCTTATGAACACTGAAGCTTTCTTT | CASSPGGRSLMNTEAFF
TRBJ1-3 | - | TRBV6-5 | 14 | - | TGTGCCAGCAGTCGGGGGTTCAAGGGAAACACCATATATTTT | CASSRGFKGNTIYF
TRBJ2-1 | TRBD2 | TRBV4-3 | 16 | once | TGCGCCAGCAGCCAAGGGGCTAGCGGGGATTACAATGAGCAGTTCTTC | CASSQGASGDYNEQFF
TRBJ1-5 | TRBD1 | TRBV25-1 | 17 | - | TGTGCCAGCACCGGGACAGGGGGTTATGTAAGCAATCAGCCCCAGCATTTT | CASTGTGGYVSNQPQHF
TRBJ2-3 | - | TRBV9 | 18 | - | TGTGCCAGCAGCGTAGGCGATCACAGCAGCACTAGCACAGATACGCAGTATTTT | CASSVGDHSSTSTDTQYF
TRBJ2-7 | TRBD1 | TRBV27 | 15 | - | TGTGCCAGCAGTTTATCAATGGGACAGGGGTACGAGCAGTACTTC | CASSLSMGQGYEQYF
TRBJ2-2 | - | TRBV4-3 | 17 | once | TGCGCCAGCAGCCAAGGGCTAGCGCTCGCGAACACCGGGGAGCTGTTTTTT | CASSQGLALANTGELFF
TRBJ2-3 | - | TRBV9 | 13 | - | TGTGCCAGCAGCGTCCTCGGCACAGATACGCAGTATTTT | CASSVLGTDTQYF
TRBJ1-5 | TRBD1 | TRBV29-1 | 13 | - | TGCAGCGTCGGAGGACAGGGTAATCAGCCCCAGCATTTT | CSVGGQGNQPQHF
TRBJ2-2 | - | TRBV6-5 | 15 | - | TGTGCCAGCAGTTACTCCCCAACGGACACCGGGGAGCTGTTTTTT | CASSYSPTDTGELFF
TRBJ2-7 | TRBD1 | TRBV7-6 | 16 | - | TGTGCCAGCAGCTTAGGACCAGGGACAGGGGGTTCCGAGCAGTACTTC | CASSLGPGTGGSEQYF
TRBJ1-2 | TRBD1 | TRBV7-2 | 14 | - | TGTGCCAGCAGCTTAGGGACAGGGAACTATGGCTACACCTTC | CASSLGTGNYGYTF
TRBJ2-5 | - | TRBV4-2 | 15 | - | TGTGCCAGCAGCCAAGGATCCGGGAGCAGAGAGACCCAGTACTTC | CASSQGSGSRETQYF